This T cell receptor (beta chain) was observed in a study of blood T cells in healthy people across ages (dated by TCRdb to between 2015 and 2016). For context, the study as a whole: In model experiments, roughly one uniquely barcoded TCR beta cDNA molecule per two T cells was captured by template switching. Donors were grouped into four age groups: young (average approximately 15 years), middle-aged (39), aged (around 62) and long-lived (around 80). To avoid experimental bias, donors of different ages were spread randomly across the sequencing lanes. To track age-related changes in TCR beta repertoire diversity, the study relied on deep sequencing normalized with unique cDNA molecular identifiers. For two donors (one aged 18 to 30 and one aged 80 or older), the study analyzed two additional independent replicas of 1 million unique cDNA reads from the same blood draw. What the work shows at the level of the full study, not this receptor alone: As age increased, observed TCR beta diversity per million T cells dropped in a roughly linear way, and a significant reduction was already evident by age around 41. Because profiling used bulk unsorted PBMCs, naive and antigen-experienced compartments could not be compared conclusively. Total diversity estimates from one million sequenced T cells were considered lower bounds and underestimates. The CMV infection status of donors was not known, potentially confounding age-related changes in expanded clonotypes. A strong correlation was found between observed TCR beta diversity and the percentage of naive T cells measured by flow cytometry. Compared with the aged group, the long-lived group had more naive CD4+ T cells, fewer expanded clones and increased TCR diversity, suggesting age selection.

This clonotype was detected a few times. Its binding antigen is unknown. Within one base of it there is no much larger clone, and no base qualities were kept. The donors were roughly 39 Caucasian individuals from Russia, aged roughly 6 to 95 years, who were systemically healthy. Each donor gave approximately 9.3 milliliters of peripheral blood, collected into EDTA-treated Vacutainer tubes. Ficoll-Paque density-gradient centrifugation was used to isolate PBMCs, with at least 7 million per sample. Total RNA, at least 6 micrograms per sample, was extracted from PBMCs with Trizol reagent. The percentages of naive CD45RAhigh/CD27high T cells were determined by flow cytometry on a PBMC aliquot from every donor. Libraries were constructed by 5' RACE. The sequencing machine was an Illumina HiSeq 2500. A second roughly 7 to 12 cycle PCR used a sample-barcoded 5' primer and a J-beta primer mix. A template-switch 5' adaptor carrying 12 random nucleotides introduced a unique molecular identifier onto each TCR beta cDNA molecule. Each sample yielded at least 3 million CDR3-containing paired-end reads. First-strand cDNA synthesis was performed from all RNA using the Mint cDNA synthesis kit, with priming by a TRBC-specific oligonucleotide. All cDNA was treated with uracil-DNA glycosylase and then went through a first 18-cycle PCR with the universal primers M1SS and BC2_uni_R. Turning to the authors' computational methods: Each sample was normalized by randomly selecting 1 million high-quality reads, each carrying a distinct molecular identifier. Instead of being binned into consensus sequences, reads with shared molecular identifiers were discarded. MiTCR, set to a Q25 quality threshold and the strictest error-elimination algorithm, was used for CDR3 identification, clonotype clustering and error correction. Lower-bound total TCR beta diversity was estimated with a nonparametric unseen species model using Euler transformation. The public reads were reprocessed in TCRdb via fastp at Q25 and MiXCR, keeping in-frame beta chains. Each entry merges the rows of one CDR3 protein and shows their most common DNA and genes. TCRdb, rather than the study authors, made the V and J calls. For this sample the table gives 1.5 million to 2 million distinct CDR3 sequences, of which 28% were detected only once. The ten most abundant clones make up 7% to 9% of the sample.

The germline V gene (reference sequence) gives CDR1 as DFQATT and CDR2 as SNEGSKA. Deletion took 3 bases off V and 6 bases off J, with a span of 9 bases between the germline ends. The CDR3 numbers 12 residues from cysteine through phenylalanine. Only the CDR3 portion is preserved as DNA: 36 bases, with reading frame beginning at the first base. This clonotype originated in a woman in her 30s in good health. Sequencing used blood. The chain couples TRBV20-1 to TRBJ1-5; matching of 5 bases hints at TRBD1 as the D gene. The bases read TGCAGTGCTAGTAGCGGGACTCAGCCCCAGCATTTT. Protein translation: CSASSGTQPQHF.